The 26 T cell receptor beta chains reported below all come from one sample, sequenced in a study of human T cells and chemical hapten exposure. Time point in this sample: pre-sensitization, week 0. Treatment: therapeutic diphenylcyclopropenone sensitization with weekly scalp DPC. TCRdb passed the RACE reads through MiXCR, listing each CDR3 protein once. In the table there are approximately 320,000 distinct CDR3 sequences, 5.5% of which are singletons. The sample consisted of whole blood, taken in connection with sensitization to the hapten diphenylcyclopropenone (DPC). These TCRs come from a woman between 18 and 30 years old with alopecia areata. Some clones in this sample may be carry-over from other donors' samples.

This clonotype was found many times. The chain recombines TRBV7-2 with TRBJ1-1; D is ambiguous. The V end lost 5 bases, the J end lost 4 bases, and 17 bases lay between the germline ends. This CDR3 is built from 15 residues. Germline lookup yields CDR1 SGHTA and CDR2 FQGNSA. Here the CDR3 DNA reads TGTGCCAGCAGCCCAAGTCAGGCCGGCGGCACTGAAGCTTTCTTT. Encoded protein: CASSPSQAGGTEAFF.

This clonotype was seen only a few times. The chain carries TRBV6-2 or TRBV6-3 and TRBJ2-2; D perhaps matches TRBD1 (5 bases). CDR1 MNHEY and CDR2 SVGEGT come from the germline V gene. The CDR3 sequence is 13 residues long. Deletions cut 2 bases from V and 7 bases from J, with 8 bases between. The CDR3 here is CASSYLRVGELFF. CDR3 nucleotides: TGTGCCAGCAGTTACCTCAGGGTCGGGGAGCTGTTTTTT.

This clonotype was seen ten or more times. The chain is built from TRBV7-2 and TRBJ1-3; D call uncertain. V lost 3 bases to trimming and J lost 2 bases, with 8 bases between them. Germline assignment: CDR1 SGHTA and CDR2 FQGNSA. This CDR3 has 14 residues. CDR3: CASSFAGTGNTIYF. The CDR3 nucleotides read TGTGCCAGCAGCTTCGCCGGAACTGGAAACACCATATATTTT.

This clonotype was recorded many times. This chain's CDR3 is CASSRTGVSSYEQYF. In DNA form, the CDR3 reads TGCGCCAGCAGCCGGACAGGGGTAAGCTCCTACGAGCAGTACTTC. V gene TRBV4-1 combines with J gene TRBJ2-7, with TRBD1 matching over 9 bases. With V trimmed by 4 bases and J by 0 bases, 4 bases remained unmatched. The CDR3 is 15 amino acids. From germline, CDR1 is MGHRA and CDR2 YSYEKL.

There are a few counts of this clonotype. The rearrangement joins TRBV28 to TRBJ1-5; no firm D call. The CDR3 is 16 residues long. The V and J ends lost 6 bases and 4 bases respectively, with 19 bases between them. Germline V gives CDR1 MDHEN, CDR2 SYDVKM. The CDR3 region has the DNA TGTGCCAGCAGCCCCAAACAAACAGTGCTTAATCAGCCCCAGCATTTT. It encodes CASSPKQTVLNQPQHF.

V and J are TRBV29-1 and TRBJ2-3, with TRBD1 matching 10 bases. CDR1 and CDR2 from the germline V gene are SQVTM and ANQGSEA. The CDR3 loop spans 15 amino acids. V lost 7 bases, J lost 2 bases, and 9 bases stayed unmatched. CDR3 in amino acids: CSGSGTGAPTDTQYF. The CDR3 bases are TGCAGCGGCTCCGGGACAGGGGCCCCCACAGATACGCAGTATTTT.

The J gene is TRBJ1-2, the V gene TRBV12-3 or TRBV12-4, with D hard to call. The CDR3 has 12 residues. V gave up 1 base and J gave up 8 bases, with 8 bases separating them. CDR3 residues: CASSLGVRGYTF. The CDR3, as DNA: TGTGCCAGCAGTTTAGGGGTTAGGGGCTACACCTTC.

This clonotype was counted between two and nine times. The chain is built from TRBV9 and TRBJ1-3; D gene ambiguous. The ends were cut back, 3 bases at V and 7 bases at J, with 8 bases in the middle. CDR3 size: 12 residues. Germline loops: CDR1 SGDLS, CDR2 YYNGEE. CDR3 DNA: TGTGCCAGCAGCGGTCCGGGCAACACCATATATTTT. Its protein product is CASSGPGNTIYF. The full variable domain, in which reference TRBV9 and TRBJ1-3 provide the parts outside the CDR3, is DSGVTQTPKHLITATGQRVTLRCSPRSGDLSVYWYQQSLDQGLQFLIQYYNGEERAKGNILERFSAQQFPDLHSELNLSSLELGDSALYFCASSGPGNTIYFGEGSWLTVV.

This clonotype occurred many times. The rearrangement joins TRBV10-3 to TRBJ1-1; no definite D call. The germline V gene encodes CDR1 ENHRY and CDR2 SYGVKD. V was trimmed by 5 bases and J by 5 bases, leaving 15 bases between them. The CDR3 contains 14 residues. Here the CDR3 reads CAISTTPMETEAFF. The DNA of the CDR3 is TGTGCCATCAGTACGACACCCATGGAGACTGAAGCTTTCTTT.

In its sample, this clonotype was seen a few times. The chain carries TRBV12-3 or TRBV12-4 and TRBJ2-5; D is possibly TRBD2 (7 bases). The germline V and J ends were trimmed by 0 bases and 12 bases, with 11 bases remaining between them. This CDR3 is 12 amino acids long. CDR3 bases: TGTGCCAGCAGTTTAGCGGGGGGGCAGGAGTACTTC. It yields the protein CASSLAGGQEYF.

The rearrangement uses TRBV7-2 and TRBJ2-3, with 7 bases identical to TRBD2. The CDR3 loop spans 16 amino acids. Trimming at V came to 5 bases and at J to 2 bases, leaving 10 bases not matched to a gene. Per the germline V gene, CDR1 is SGHTA and CDR2 is FQGNSA. CDR3 region: CASSEREAAYTDTQYF. CDR3 nucleotides: TGTGCCAGCAGCGAACGGGAGGCGGCTTACACAGATACGCAGTATTTT.

In this sample, this clonotype turned up a few times. The CDR3 loop reads CASSSGFSNYEQYF. In DNA form, the CDR3 reads TGTGCCAGCAGTTCGGGCTTCTCCAACTACGAGCAGTACTTC. The gene calls are TRBV28 and TRBJ2-7; D is uncertain. The germline gives CDR1 MDHEN, CDR2 SYDVKM. The CDR3 is 14 residues long. Trimming cost V 4 bases and J 3 bases, with 13 bases left between them. The variable domain in full, with the rest retrieved from reference TRBV28 and TRBJ2-7, is DVKVTQSSRYLVKRTGEKVFLECVQDMDHENMFWYRQDPGLGLRLIYFSYDVKMKEKGDIPEGYSVSREKKERFSLILESASTNQTSMYLCASSSGFSNYEQYFGPGTRLTVT.

V is TRBV5-4 and J is TRBJ2-3; 7 positions agree with TRBD2. The V segment lost 4 bases and the J segment 0 bases; nucleotides outside the gene matches: 8. The CDR3 totals 16 residues. The V gene's germline CDR1 is SGHNT and CDR2 YYREEE (reference sequence). As DNA, the CDR3 is TGTGCCAGCAGCATTCCTAGCGGTCATAGCACAGATACGCAGTATTTT. Translated: CASSIPSGHSTDTQYF.

The V and J genes are TRBV3-1 and TRBJ2-1, with TRBD1 matching over 8 bases. J was trimmed by 12 bases and V by 6 bases; bases with no gene match: 13. Germline CDR1 and CDR2: LGHDT and YNNKEL (reference sequence). The CDR3 totals 14 residues. The CDR3 coding sequence is TGTGCCAGCAGACCCGGGACAGGCCATGGAGGGCAGTTCTTC. This gives the protein CASRPGTGHGGQFF.

The V and J genes are TRBV12-3 or TRBV12-4 and TRBJ2-5; no definite D call. This CDR3 has 13 amino acids. The germline V and J ends were trimmed by 7 bases and 2 bases, with 11 bases remaining between them. CDR3 DNA sequence: TGTGCCAGCACCCCGTCAGAGCAAGAGACCCAGTACTTC. This translates into CASTPSEQETQYF.

This clonotype was seen more than once but under ten times. The V call is TRBV7-9, the J call TRBJ1-6; perhaps TRBD1 as D (5 bases). Germline V CDR1 and CDR2: SEHNR, FQNEAQ (reference sequence). Trimming removed 5 bases at V and 10 bases at J, with 15 bases between. The length of the CDR3 is 14 residues. CDR3 in amino acids: CASSPAGNRSPLHF. The DNA of the CDR3 is TGTGCCAGCAGCCCAGCAGGGAATCGGTCACCCCTCCACTTT.

The genes are TRBV10-3 and TRBJ2-2, with D uncertain. CDR1 is ENHRY, CDR2 SYGVKD, per germline. This CDR3 region has 18 residues. The V end was cut by 3 bases, the J end by 4 bases, with 21 bases between. CDR3 loop: CAISEYRTLTPSTGELFF. For the CDR3, the DNA is TGTGCCATCAGTGAATACCGGACCCTAACCCCATCCACCGGGGAGCTGTTTTTT.

This clonotype was counted ten times or more. This CDR3 is CSVDGLADNEQFF. The CDR3 bases are TGCAGCGTTGATGGACTAGCGGACAATGAGCAGTTCTTC. The chain couples TRBV29-1 to TRBJ2-1, with TRBD2 identical over 10 bases. Germline values: CDR1 SQVTM, CDR2 ANQGSEA. This CDR3 spans 13 amino acids. Losses at the gene ends were 3 bases for V and 5 bases for J; bases not matched to a gene: 1.

There are a few counts of this clonotype. At one end, the junction sequence differs from germline, possibly due to a read error. V and J are TRBV13 and TRBJ1-1; 7 positions match TRBD1. The CDR3 consists of 14 residues. Per germline, CDR1 PRHDT and CDR2 FYEKMQ (reference sequence). CDR3 protein: CASSIGQVQGEAFF. The CDR3 DNA reads TGTGCCAGCAGCATAGGACAGGTTCAGGGTGAAGCTTTCTTT.

The gene calls are TRBV20-1 and TRBJ2-3; no definite D call. Trimming left V 3 bases short and J 3 bases short, with 7 bases between. This CDR3 contains 12 residues. Germline CDR1 and CDR2: DFQATT and SNEGSKA (reference sequence). In nucleotides, the CDR3 is TGCAGTGCTAGCCCCCAGACAGATACGCAGTATTTT. Translated: CSASPQTDTQYF.

This clonotype was picked up a small number of times. V usage is TRBV18 and J usage is TRBJ1-6; 7 positions agree with TRBD1. Germline V gene data show CDR1 as KGHSH and CDR2 as LQKENI. Trimming cost V 3 bases and J 7 bases; bases outside gene matches: 6. The CDR3 loop spans 15 amino acids. Here the CDR3 reads CASSPGSTGNSPLHF. The CDR3 DNA follows: TGTGCCAGCTCACCCGGTTCGACAGGGAATTCACCCCTCCACTTT.

The CDR3 bases are TGTGCCAGCAGCTTTTCCCTAGCGGGGGGGTACCCAAGCTCCTACAATGAGCAGTTCTTC. Translating it yields CASSFSLAGGYPSSYNEQFF. The rearrangement uses TRBV7-2 and TRBJ2-1; 12 bases line up with TRBD2. The CDR3 sequence is 20 residues long. Germline V gives CDR1 SGHTA, CDR2 FQGNSA. Trimming at V came to 3 bases and at J to 0 bases, leaving 12 bases not matched to a gene.

The sample holds many counts of this clonotype. An end of the junction does not agree with germline; a read error may underlie this. V usage is TRBV29-1 and J usage is TRBJ1-1; D gene uncertain. This CDR3 has 12 amino acids. The germline CDR1 and CDR2 sequences are SQVTM and ANQGSEA. This chain's CDR3 is CSVEGNGGEAFF. The CDR3 DNA sequence: TGCAGCGTGGAAGGAAACGGCGGTGAAGCTTTCTTT.

This clonotype was detected a few times. This chain joins TRBV7-2 and TRBJ2-3; 10 nucleotides agree with TRBD1. Germline values: CDR1 SGHTA, CDR2 FQGNSA. The CDR3 loop spans 15 amino acids. J gave up 4 bases and V 1 base, and 2 bases lay outside the gene matches. CDR3 region: CASSLVGTGADTQYF. The CDR3 bases are TGTGCCAGCAGCTTAGTTGGGACAGGGGCAGATACGCAGTATTTT.

The sample holds many counts of this clonotype. The chain couples TRBV28 to TRBJ2-1; D may be TRBD1 or TRBD2 (5 bases each). The CDR3 sequence is 14 residues long. The germline CDR1 and CDR2 sequences are MDHEN and SYDVKM. V was pared by 7 bases and J by 5 bases, with 15 bases between. The CDR3 DNA sequence: TGTGCCAGCACCCCGGGTTGGGGGAACAATGAGCAGTTCTTC. It specifies CASTPGWGNNEQFF.

CDR3 region: CASSLQGWGSNQPQHF. In DNA, the CDR3 is TGTGCCAGCAGTTTACAGGGCTGGGGAAGCAATCAGCCCCAGCATTTT. The rearrangement links TRBV12-3 or TRBV12-4 to TRBJ1-5, with D possibly being TRBD1 (5 bases). Trimming took off 2 bases at V and 1 base at J, with 12 bases between the two ends. This CDR3 spans 16 amino acids.